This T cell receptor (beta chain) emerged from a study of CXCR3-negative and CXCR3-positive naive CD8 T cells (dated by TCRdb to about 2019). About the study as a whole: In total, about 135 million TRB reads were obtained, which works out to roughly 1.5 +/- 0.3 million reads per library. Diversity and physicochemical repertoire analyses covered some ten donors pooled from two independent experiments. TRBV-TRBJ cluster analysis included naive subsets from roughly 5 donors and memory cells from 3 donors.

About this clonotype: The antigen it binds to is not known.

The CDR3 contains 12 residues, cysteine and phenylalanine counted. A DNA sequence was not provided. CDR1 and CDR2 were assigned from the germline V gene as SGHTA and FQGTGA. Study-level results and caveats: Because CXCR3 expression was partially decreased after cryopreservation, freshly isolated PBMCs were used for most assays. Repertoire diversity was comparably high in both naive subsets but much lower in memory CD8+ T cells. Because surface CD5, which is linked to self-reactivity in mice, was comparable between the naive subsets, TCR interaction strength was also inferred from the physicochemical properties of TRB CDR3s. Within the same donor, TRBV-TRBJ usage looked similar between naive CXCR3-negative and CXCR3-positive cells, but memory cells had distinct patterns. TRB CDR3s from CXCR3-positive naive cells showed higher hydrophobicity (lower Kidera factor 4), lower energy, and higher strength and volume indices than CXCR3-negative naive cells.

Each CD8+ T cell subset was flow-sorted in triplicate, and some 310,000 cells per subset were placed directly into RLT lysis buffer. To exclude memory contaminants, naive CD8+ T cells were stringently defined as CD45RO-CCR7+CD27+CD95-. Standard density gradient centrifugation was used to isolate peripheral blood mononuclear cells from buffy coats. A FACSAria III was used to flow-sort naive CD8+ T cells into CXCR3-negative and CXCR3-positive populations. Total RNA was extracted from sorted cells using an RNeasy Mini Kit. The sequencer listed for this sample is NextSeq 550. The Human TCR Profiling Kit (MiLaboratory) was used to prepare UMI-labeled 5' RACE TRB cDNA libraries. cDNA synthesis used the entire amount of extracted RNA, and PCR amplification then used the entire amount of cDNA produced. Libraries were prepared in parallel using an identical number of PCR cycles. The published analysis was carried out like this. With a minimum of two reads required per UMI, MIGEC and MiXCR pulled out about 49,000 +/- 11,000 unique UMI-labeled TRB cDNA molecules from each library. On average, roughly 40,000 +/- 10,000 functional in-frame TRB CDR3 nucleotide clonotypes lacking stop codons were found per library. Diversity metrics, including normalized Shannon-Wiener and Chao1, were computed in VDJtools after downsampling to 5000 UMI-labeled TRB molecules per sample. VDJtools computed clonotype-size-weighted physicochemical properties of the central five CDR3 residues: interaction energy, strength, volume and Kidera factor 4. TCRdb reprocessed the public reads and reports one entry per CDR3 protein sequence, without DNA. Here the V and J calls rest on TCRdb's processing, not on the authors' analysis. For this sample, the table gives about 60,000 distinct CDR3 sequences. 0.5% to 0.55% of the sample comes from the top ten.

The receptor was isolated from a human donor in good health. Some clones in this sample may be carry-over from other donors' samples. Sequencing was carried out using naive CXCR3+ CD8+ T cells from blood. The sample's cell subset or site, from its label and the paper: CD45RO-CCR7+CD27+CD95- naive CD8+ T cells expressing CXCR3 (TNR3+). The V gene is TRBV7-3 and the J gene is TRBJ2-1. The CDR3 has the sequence CASSLMVTEQFF.